This T cell receptor beta chain appears in the sequencing data of a study of blood T cells in healthy people across ages. A sample-barcoded 5' primer and a J-beta primer mix were used in a second PCR of roughly 6 to 11 cycles. TCRdb redid the calling of the 5' RACE reads with MiXCR, one entry per CDR3 protein. The sample has hundreds of thousands of distinct CDR3 sequences, over 40% seen once. Per germline, CDR1 SQVTM and CDR2 ANQGSEA. This CDR3 has 11 amino acids. The V end lost 6 bases, the J end lost 13 bases, and 16 bases lay between the germline ends. Findings of the study overall: Naive T cell percentage strongly correlated with TCR beta diversity. Older age coincided with a roughly linear decline in TCR beta diversity per million T cells.

Comment on this clonotype: Its antigen is unknown.

Sequencing was carried out using blood. This sequence was found in a woman older than 75 in good health. This rearrangement joins TRBV29-1 to TRBJ2-4; maybe TRBD1 (8 bases). CDR3 bases: TGCAGCGTACGACAGGGGAGGGAGCAGTACTTC. Translated, it gives CSVRQGREQYF.